Detailed here is one TCR beta chain. The sample is drawn from a study of response to subunit inactivated influenza vaccine. MiXCR, applied by TCRdb to the RT-PCR reads, yields one record per CDR3 protein. The sample yields 170,000 or so distinct CDR3 sequences, about 10% seen once. This sequence originates from a man aged 45-69 years who received an inactivated influenza vaccine. Specimen: CD8+ T cells sorted from PBMCs, collected less than 25 months after vaccination.

The DNA of the CDR3 is TGTGCCAGTAGTATCCAGGGCTTTGGCAACATTCAGTACTTC. Its translation: CASSIQGFGNIQYF. J is TRBJ2-4 and V is TRBV19; possibly TRBD1 for D (5 bases). V was shortened by 3 bases and J by 7 bases, with 13 bases between the two germline ends. The CDR3 sequence is 14 residues long. CDR1 is LNHDA, CDR2 SQIVND, per germline (reference sequence).